A single sample is the source of the 7 T cell receptor beta chains below, sequenced in a study of cytomegalovirus exposure and HLA in healthy donors. Vbeta (60) and Jbeta (13) primers were used in the PCR. The method was immunoSEQ multiplex PCR; TCRdb's version includes in-frame clones alone and lacks a portion of them. The sample lists a few hundred thousand clones, over 75% occurring once. Sequencing was done on a sample of PBMCs. Receptors originate from a woman aged 45-59 years in good health and CMV-seropositive.

This chain uses TRBV19 with TRBJ1-5; the D gene is possibly TRBD1 (6 bases). Trimming cost V 6 bases and J 0 bases, with 15 bases left between them. Germline CDR1 is LNHDA and CDR2 is SQIVND (reference sequence). This CDR3 region has 16 residues. The CDR3 sequence is CASRLQGSYSNQPQHF. DNA of the CDR3: TGTGCCAGTAGGCTACAGGGAAGCTATAGCAATCAGCCCCAGCATTTT.

J is TRBJ1-1 and V is TRBV7-9; D perhaps matches TRBD1 (6 bases). Trimming removed 2 bases at V and 4 bases at J, with 11 bases between. The CDR3 is 14 amino acids. In germline, CDR1 is SEHNR, CDR2 FQNEAQ (reference sequence). CDR3 coding DNA: TGTGCCAGCAGCTTACGGGGGGCGAGCACTGAAGCTTTCTTT. This codes for CASSLRGASTEAFF.

There are a few counts of this clone. The chain recombines TRBV27 with TRBJ1-1, with a possible D match to TRBD1 (5 bases). Trimming took 5 bases from V and 6 from J, leaving 13 bases between them. The CDR3 is made up of 13 amino acids. The germline V gene has CDR1 MNHEY and CDR2 SMNVEV (reference sequence). This chain's CDR3 is CASSPGWNSEAFF. CDR3 in DNA: TGTGCCAGCAGTCCAGGGTGGAATTCTGAAGCTTTCTTT.

V is TRBV28 and J is TRBJ2-1; the match to TRBD1 covers 9 bases. This CDR3 spans 15 amino acids. Germline CDR1 reads MDHEN; CDR2 reads SYDVKM. Trimming at V came to 5 bases and at J to 7 bases, leaving 9 bases not matched to a gene. CDR3 loop: CASSLPGTGTNEQFF. The CDR3 DNA reads TGTGCCAGCAGTCTTCCCGGGACAGGGACTAATGAGCAGTTCTTC.

The CDR3 loop reads CASSQGAANTGELFF. For the CDR3, the DNA is TGTGCCAGCAGTCAAGGGGCAGCAAACACCGGGGAGCTGTTTTTT. The chain is built from TRBV27 and TRBJ2-2; D possibly corresponds to TRBD1 (5 bases). Germline assignment: CDR1 MNHEY and CDR2 SMNVEV (reference sequence). Deletions cut 5 bases from V and 2 bases from J, with 12 bases between. CDR3 size: 15 residues.

This chain uses TRBV4-3 with TRBJ1-6; a possible D gene is TRBD1 (6 bases). The V gene lost 4 bases and the J gene lost 6 bases, with 10 bases spanning the gap. Germline assignment: CDR1 LGHNA and CDR2 YSLEER. This CDR3 contains 14 residues. The CDR3 DNA reads TGCGCCAGCAGCCGGGACAACATTAATTCACCCCTCCACTTT. Translating it yields CASSRDNINSPLHF.

The genes are TRBV11-2 and TRBJ2-3, with TRBD2 matching 9 bases. The CDR3 totals 15 residues. Germline V gives CDR1 SGHAT, CDR2 FQNNGV. V was pared by 6 bases and J by 1 base, with 5 bases of the junction left unmatched. The CDR3 coding sequence is TGTGCCAGCAGTCCCGCTAGCGGGGGCACAGATACGCAGTATTTT. This gives the protein CASSPASGGTDTQYF.